A selection of T cell receptor beta chains follows, all from one sample in a study of T cell responses to AZD1222 COVID-19 vaccine. Method: immunoSEQ multiplex PCR; TCRdb's copy keeps in-frame clones and lacks some. Here the sample spans 80,000 to 100,000 clones, roughly 86% being singletons. This specimen was peripheral blood, taken 28 days after the second AZD1222 dose. The source of these receptors is an adult who received the AZD1222 COVID-19 vaccine. CDR3s include the opening cysteine and the closing phenylalanine or tryptophan. The D gene is left open where the match is weak. Only part of the rows carry a size: once, few, many, or a class if the clone is expanded.

TGTGCCAGCAGTGAACAGGGTTCTAACTATGGCTACACCTTC,CASSEQGSNYGYTF,-,TRBJ1-2,-,TRBV2,14
TGTGCCAGCAGTGAACAGGGCCGCTATAATTCACCCCTCCACTTT,CASSEQGRYNSPLHF,-,TRBJ1-6,-,TRBV2,15
TGTGCCAGTACCAAAGTCGAGTTGAGTACCGGGGAGCTGTTTTTT,CASTKVELSTGELFF,-,TRBJ2-2,-,TRBV19,15
TGTGCCAGCAGCAAAGTGAACCCGGGACTAGCGGGGGGGCCCTCCTACAATGAGCAGTTCTTC,CASSKVNPGLAGGPSYNEQFF,-,TRBJ2-1,-,TRBV21-1,21
TGCAGCGTTGGAGGGTATCTAGCGGGGACCACAGATACGCAGTATTTT,CSVGGYLAGTTDTQYF,TRBD2,TRBJ2-3,once,TRBV29-1,16
TGCGCCAGCAGCCAAGAGGGGGGCGCGTCCTACGAGCAGTACTTC,CASSQEGGASYEQYF,-,TRBJ2-7,-,TRBV4-3,15
TGTGCCAGCTCACCACCGGCAGGCCAACCCTACGAGCAGTACTTC,CASSPPAGQPYEQYF,-,TRBJ2-7,-,TRBV18,15
TGTGCCACCAGTGAATCCGGACGGAGCTACAATGAGCAGTTCTTC,CATSESGRSYNEQFF,-,TRBJ2-1,-,TRBV15,15
TGTGCCAGCTCACCGACTAGCGGGGGGACTATTGAGCAGTTCTTC,CASSPTSGGTIEQFF,TRBD2,TRBJ2-1,-,TRBV18,15
TGTGCCAGCATCCGGGGACAGGGGGATCAGCCCCAGCATTTT,CASIRGQGDQPQHF,TRBD1,TRBJ1-5,-,TRBV2,14
TGCAGCGTGAGGGATTTTTCTGGAAACACCATATATTTT,CSVRDFSGNTIYF,-,TRBJ1-3,-,TRBV29-1,13
TGTGCCAGCAGTTCAGGACAGGGAAGGACTGAAGCTTTCTTT,CASSSGQGRTEAFF,TRBD1,TRBJ1-1,-,TRBV28,14
TGCGCCAGCAGCCAAGTGAGAGGGGGCAACGCAAACACTGAAGCTTTCTTT,CASSQVRGGNANTEAFF,TRBD1,TRBJ1-1,-,TRBV5-1,17
TGTGCCAGCAGTTTAGCGGGGGGTGTGGAGACCCAGTACTTC,CASSLAGGVETQYF,TRBD2,TRBJ2-5,-,TRBV28,14
TGTGCCAGCAGCTTCGGGCCTAGCGGGGGCCTAGGCTCCTACAATGAGCAGTTCTTC,CASSFGPSGGLGSYNEQFF,TRBD2,TRBJ2-1,few,TRBV11-2,19
TGTGCCTGGAGTGTACGGACAGATACGCAGTATTTT,CAWSVRTDTQYF,-,TRBJ2-3,-,TRBV30,12
TGTGCCAGCGTCCCTGGGGCGGCTGGGGCCAACGTCCTGACTTTC,CASVPGAAGANVLTF,-,TRBJ2-6,-,TRBV28,15
TGCGCCAGCAGCTTTGGGGGATCCGCAACCTACGAGCAGTACTTC,CASSFGGSATYEQYF,-,TRBJ2-7,once,TRBV5-1,15
TGTGCCAGCACCCCCGGGGGGAGGGGCACTGAAGCTTTCTTT,CASTPGGRGTEAFF,-,TRBJ1-1,-,TRBV6-2/TRBV6-3,14
TGTGCCAGCAGTTTCCGTGGTACAGGGAGCGAGCAGTACTTC,CASSFRGTGSEQYF,-,TRBJ2-7,-,TRBV27,14
TGTGCCAGCAACAGCTTACTACGGGAGACCCAGTACTTC,CASNSLLRETQYF,-,TRBJ2-5,-,TRBV7-2,13
TGTGCCAGCAGCGGACGGAACTATGGCTACACCTTC,CASSGRNYGYTF,-,TRBJ1-2,-,TRBV12-3/TRBV12-4,12
TGTGCCACCCGTCCGGAGAAATCGAACTATGGCTACACCTTC,CATRPEKSNYGYTF,-,TRBJ1-2,-,TRBV6-6,14
TGCGCCAGCAGCCAGGGACAGGGAGACTACGAGCAGTACTTC,CASSQGQGDYEQYF,TRBD1,TRBJ2-7,few,TRBV4-3,14
TGTGCCAGCAGCCCTCTGCGCCGTCAGAACACCGGGGAGCTGTTTTTT,CASSPLRRQNTGELFF,-,TRBJ2-2,few,TRBV3-1/TRBV3-2,16
TGTGCCAGTAGTATCTGGTCGGGAGTCACAGATACGCAGTATTTT,CASSIWSGVTDTQYF,-,TRBJ2-3,-,TRBV19,15
TGCGCCAGCAGCTTGGTGGCAGGGCTCACCGGGGAGCTGTTTTTT,CASSLVAGLTGELFF,-,TRBJ2-2,-,TRBV5-1,15